The rows below give T cell receptor beta chains drawn from one sample of a study of a mutant IDH1 vaccine in newly diagnosed glioma. Their cognate antigens are unknown. Using immunoSEQ multiplex PCR, the repertoire was profiled, and TCRdb retains in-frame clones only, with some absent. The sample lists over 60,000 clones, around nine tenths occurring once. Sequenced here: PBMCs, sampled from a glioma patient whose treatment included an IDH1 peptide vaccine. Every receptor here comes from a man between 35 and 55 years old with glioma. Each CDR3 is given with its conserved first and last residue. D genes are given only for firm matches. Not all rows give a size; the values are once, few, many and, for expanded clones, a class.

>TRBJ2-6|.|.|TRBV7-6
TGTGCCAGCAGCCCCGGGATGGCTGGGGCCAACGTCCTGACTTTC
CASSPGMAGANVLTF
>TRBJ2-3|.|TRBD2|TRBV6-1
TGTGCCAGCAGTGAAAGTGAATGGGGGGGTTTCACAGATACGCAGTATTTT
CASSESEWGGFTDTQYF
>TRBJ2-7|.|TRBD2|TRBV6-1
TGTGCCAGCACCAGCGGGACTATTGCGACTCACGAGCAGTACTTC
CASTSGTIATHEQYF
>TRBJ1-1|few|.|TRBV15
TGTGCCACCAGCAGAGATTTGGGGGGCAATTTGAACACTGAAGCTTTCTTT
CATSRDLGGNLNTEAFF
>TRBJ1-2|.|TRBD1|TRBV19
TGTGCCAGTAGTATCGGGGACAGCGACTACTCTAACTATGGCTACACCTTC
CASSIGDSDYSNYGYTF
>TRBJ1-1|few|.|TRBV6-1
TGTGCCAGCAGTGAAATCTGGGGGGATGAAGCTTTCTTT
CASSEIWGDEAFF
>TRBJ1-2|.|TRBD1|TRBV28
TGTGCCAGCGGACAGGGGATTTATGGCTACACCTTC
CASGQGIYGYTF
>TRBJ1-1|.|TRBD1|TRBV10-2
TGCGCCAGCAGTGACGTTTGGGACAGGAACACTGAAGCTTTCTTT
CASSDVWDRNTEAFF
>TRBJ2-5|.|.|TRBV19
TGTGCCAGTAGCCGATCACTAGGTCCCCAAGAGACCCAGTACTTC
CASSRSLGPQETQYF
>TRBJ1-3|.|.|TRBV4-2
TGTGCCAGCAGCCGCCACCCGGGGGGGGCCCTCTCTGGAAACACCATATATTTT
CASSRHPGGALSGNTIYF
>TRBJ1-2|.|.|TRBV7-9
TGTGCCAGCAGCTTTTACCTGACAGCAAACTATGGCTACACCTTC
CASSFYLTANYGYTF
>TRBJ1-1|.|.|TRBV28
TGTGCCAGCACCCGGGGGGGGTTTCTGAACACTGAAGCTTTCTTT
CASTRGGFLNTEAFF
>TRBJ2-1|.|TRBD2|TRBV25-1
TGTGCCAGCAGTGGTAGCGGGAGTAGGGGCAATGAGCAGTTCTTC
CASSGSGSRGNEQFF
>TRBJ2-7|.|.|TRBV18
TGTGCCAGCTCACCAAGCGGGGCAGGGGCTCAAGTATCCTGGTACTTC
CASSPSGAGAQVSWYF
>TRBJ1-1|.|.|TRBV7-2
TGTGCCAGCAGCTTAGCCGGGGGTGGCGGCACTGAAGCTTTCTTT
CASSLAGGGGTEAFF
>TRBJ1-6|.|.|TRBV10-2
TGCGCCAGCAGTGAGTCGGGGGGACTCAACCCGGGACGGTCACCCCTCCACTTT
CASSESGGLNPGRSPLHF
>TRBJ2-6|.|.|TRBV5-4
TGTGCCAGCAGCCTGGAAGGGTCGAGCTCTGGGGCCAACGTCCTGACTTTC
CASSLEGSSSGANVLTF
>TRBJ2-1|.|TRBD2|TRBV9
TGTGCCAGCAGCGTAGGGACTAGCGGGATGGGGGATGAGCAGTTCTTC
CASSVGTSGMGDEQFF
>TRBJ2-5|once|TRBD2|TRBV6-5
TGTGCCAGCAGTCTGGGGGGGGGTGGAGAGACCCAGTACTTC
CASSLGGGGETQYF
>TRBJ2-5|.|.|TRBV27
TGTGCCAGCCCAACCGCCCGGCCAGGGGTGGTAGAGACCCAGTACTTC
CASPTARPGVVETQYF
>TRBJ2-7|.|.|TRBV10-3
TGTGCCATCAGTGAGTCCCCTAGAGACGAGCAGTACTTC
CAISESPRDEQYF
>TRBJ1-1|.|TRBD1|TRBV19
TGTGCCAGTAGGGCGGACAGGGGGGAGAACACTGAAGCTTTCTTT
CASRADRGENTEAFF
>TRBJ1-3|.|.|TRBV5-6
TGTGCCAGCAGCTCCTTCAGATTAGCTAGCTCTGGAAACACCATATATTTT
CASSSFRLASSGNTIYF
>TRBJ1-1|once|.|TRBV19
TGTGCCAGTATCCCGCCCGGGCGCCTGAACACTGAAGCTTTCTTT
CASIPPGRLNTEAFF
>TRBJ1-2|.|.|TRBV5-1
TGCGCCAGCAGCCCCCTGGCGGGGGAGTACACCGGGGAATATGGCTACACCTTC
CASSPLAGEYTGEYGYTF
>TRBJ1-5|.|TRBD1|TRBV6-1
TGTGCCAGCAGTGAAGTGGGGGCAGGGGGGCAGCCCCAGCATTTT
CASSEVGAGGQPQHF
>TRBJ1-1|.|.|TRBV6-1
TGTGCCAGCAGTGAATACTCCACTGAAGCTTTCTTT
CASSEYSTEAFF
>TRBJ2-7|.|TRBD1|TRBV7-7
TGTGCTAGCAGCTTGGGCCACGGGACAGGGTCCCACGAGCAGTACTTC
CASSLGHGTGSHEQYF
>TRBJ1-5|.|.|TRBV6-1
TGTGCCGGTCAGGGAGAAGGGCATTTT
CAGQGEGHF
>TRBJ2-7|medium-sized|.|TRBV7-2
TGTGCCAGCAGCTCACGATCGAGAGGGGTCCACGAGCAGTACTTC
CASSSRSRGVHEQYF
>TRBJ2-7|.|TRBD1|TRBV28
TGTGCCAGCAGTTTCCCGGACAGGGGGGTTTACGAGCAGTACTTC
CASSFPDRGVYEQYF